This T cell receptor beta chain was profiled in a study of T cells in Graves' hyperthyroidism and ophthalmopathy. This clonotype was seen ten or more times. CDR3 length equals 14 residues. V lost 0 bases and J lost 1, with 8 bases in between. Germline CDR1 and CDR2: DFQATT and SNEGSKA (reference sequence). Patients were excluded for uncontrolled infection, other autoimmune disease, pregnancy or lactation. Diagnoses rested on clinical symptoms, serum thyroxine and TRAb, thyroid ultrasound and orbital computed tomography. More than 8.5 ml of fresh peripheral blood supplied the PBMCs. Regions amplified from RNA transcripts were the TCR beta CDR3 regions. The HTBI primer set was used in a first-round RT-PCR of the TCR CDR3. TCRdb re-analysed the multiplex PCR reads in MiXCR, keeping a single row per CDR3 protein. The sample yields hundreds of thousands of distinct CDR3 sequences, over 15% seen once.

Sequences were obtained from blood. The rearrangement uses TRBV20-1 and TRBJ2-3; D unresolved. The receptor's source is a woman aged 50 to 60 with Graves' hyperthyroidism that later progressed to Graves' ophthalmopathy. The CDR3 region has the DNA TGCAGTGCTAGAGATTCCAGCGGCACAGATACGCAGTATTTT. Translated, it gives CSARDSSGTDTQYF.